This TCR beta chain derives from a study of CD8 T cells in ankylosing spondylitis. Overall study findings and caveats: A motif in TCR beta, a set of roughly 8 highly homologous variants, appeared characteristic of ankylosing spondylitis blood. Reportedly, significant enrichment of disease-linked clones occurred in matched ankylosing spondylitis synovial fluid. Those disease-linked clones were CD8+; they were also relatively rare in peripheral blood.

Germline V gene data show CDR1 as SQVTM and CDR2 as ANQGSEA. CDR3 length: 15 residues. Library preparation for TCR beta used quantitative 5'-RACE with molecular barcodes. MiXCR, run by TCRdb on the 5' RACE reads, gives a single entry per CDR3 protein. The sample has 150,000 or so distinct CDR3 sequences; 18% are singletons. This clonotype was counted many times. The antigen remains unidentified. The junction shows a germline mismatch at one end, possibly a read error. The specimen was blood, either unsorted or a sorted T cell fraction (not recorded which). The clonotype was recovered from a male donor with ankylosing spondylitis or in good health (not recorded which). V is TRBV29-1 and J is TRBJ2-5; 9 bases match TRBD2. This CDR3 reads CSVYGLAGESGPFVF. Here the CDR3 DNA reads TGCAGCGTTTATGGGTTAGCGGGAGAGTCGGGCCCCTTCGTTTTC.